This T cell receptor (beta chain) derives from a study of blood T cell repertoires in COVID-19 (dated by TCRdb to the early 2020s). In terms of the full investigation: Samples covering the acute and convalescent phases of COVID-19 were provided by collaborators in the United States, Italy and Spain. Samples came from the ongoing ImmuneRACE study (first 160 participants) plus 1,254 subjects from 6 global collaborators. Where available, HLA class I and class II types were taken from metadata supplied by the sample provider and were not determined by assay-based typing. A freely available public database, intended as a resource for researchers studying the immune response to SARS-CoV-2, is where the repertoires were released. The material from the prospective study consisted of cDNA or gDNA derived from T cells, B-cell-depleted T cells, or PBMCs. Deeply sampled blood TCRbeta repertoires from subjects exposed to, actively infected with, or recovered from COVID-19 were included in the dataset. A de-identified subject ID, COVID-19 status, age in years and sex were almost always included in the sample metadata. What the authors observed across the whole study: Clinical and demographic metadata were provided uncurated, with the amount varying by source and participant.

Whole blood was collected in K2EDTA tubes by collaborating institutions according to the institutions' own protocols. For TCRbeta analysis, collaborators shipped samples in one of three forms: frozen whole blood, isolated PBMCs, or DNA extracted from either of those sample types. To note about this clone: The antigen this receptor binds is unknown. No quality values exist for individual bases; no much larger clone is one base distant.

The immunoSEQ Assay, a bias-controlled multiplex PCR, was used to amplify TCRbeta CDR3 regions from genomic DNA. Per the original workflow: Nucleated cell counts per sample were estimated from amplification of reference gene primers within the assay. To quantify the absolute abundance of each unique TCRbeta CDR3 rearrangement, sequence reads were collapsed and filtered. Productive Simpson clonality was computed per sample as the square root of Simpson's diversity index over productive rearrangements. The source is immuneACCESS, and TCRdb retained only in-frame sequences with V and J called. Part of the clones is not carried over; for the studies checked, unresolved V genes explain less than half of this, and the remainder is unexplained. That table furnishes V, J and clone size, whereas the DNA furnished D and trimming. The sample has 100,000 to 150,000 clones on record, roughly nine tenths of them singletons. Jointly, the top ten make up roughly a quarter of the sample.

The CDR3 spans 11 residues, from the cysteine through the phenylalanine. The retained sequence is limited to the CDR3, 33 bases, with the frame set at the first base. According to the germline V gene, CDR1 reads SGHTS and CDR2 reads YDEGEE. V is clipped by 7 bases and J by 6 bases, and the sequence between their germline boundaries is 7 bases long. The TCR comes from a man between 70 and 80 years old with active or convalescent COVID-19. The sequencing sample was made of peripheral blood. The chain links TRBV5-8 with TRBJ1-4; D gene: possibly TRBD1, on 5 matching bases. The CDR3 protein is CASGAYEKLFF. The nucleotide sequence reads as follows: TGTGCCAGCGGGGCTTATGAAAAACTGTTTTTT.